These 17 T cell receptor beta chains were all obtained from the same sample, sequenced in a study of a mutant IDH1 vaccine in newly diagnosed glioma. Here immunoSEQ multiplex PCR was the method, and the copy in TCRdb shows in-frame clones only, minus some. The table has roughly 54,000 clones, approximately 82% seen once. These receptors' antigens are unknown. The time point: week 5, during vaccination. Each dose delivered 300 ug of mutant IDH1 20-mer peptide subcutaneously with imiquimod. Sequenced here: PBMCs, sampled from a glioma patient whose treatment included an IDH1 peptide vaccine. The receptors here all came from a man under 40 with glioma.

The CDR3 nucleotides read TGTGCCAGCCTGGGGCCGGCACGGAGTAATGAAAAACTGTTTTTT. It codes for CASLGPARSNEKLFF. The V call is TRBV2, the J call TRBJ1-4; possible D gene TRBD1, 5 bases. Looked up from germline, CDR1 is SNHLY and CDR2 is FYNNEI. Trimming stripped 8 bases from V and 4 bases from J, with 17 bases between. The CDR3 has 15 amino acids. Supplemented by reference TRBV2 and TRBJ1-4, the full variable domain reads EPEVTQTPSHQVTQMGQEVILRCVPISNHLYFYWYRQILGQKVEFLVSFYNNEISEKSEIFDDQFSVERPDGSNFTLKIRSTKLEDSAMYFCASLGPARSNEKLFFGSGTQLSVL.

This chain links TRBV4-1 with TRBJ2-7; D not certain. This CDR3 is built from 14 residues. Germline assignment: CDR1 MGHRA and CDR2 YSYEKL. Between the trimmed V and J ends, which lost 4 bases and 2 bases, there was a span of 12 bases. In DNA form, the CDR3 reads TGCGCCAGCAGCCCCTTGGGCCAAACCTACGAGCAGTACTTC. Its translation: CASSPLGQTYEQYF.

This clone was recorded a few times. The chain links TRBV21-1 to TRBJ1-1. TRBV21-1 is flagged as a pseudogene. This CDR3 region has 15 residues. In DNA form, the CDR3 reads TGTGCCAGCAACCTTCGGGAGGCCCGACAGAGCGCCGCTTTCTTT. Protein: CASNLREARQSAAFF.

The chain uses TRBV7-9 and TRBJ2-3; 7 bases fit TRBD2. The CDR3 is 16 amino acids. V lost 5 bases, J lost 2 bases, and 10 bases stayed unmatched. CDR1 and CDR2 from the germline V gene are SEHNR and FQNEAQ (reference sequence). The CDR3 sequence is CASSTARGGATDTQYF. The CDR3 nucleotides read TGTGCCAGCAGCACTGCGCGCGGGGGTGCCACAGATACGCAGTATTTT. Using reference TRBV7-9 and TRBJ2-3 for the parts outside the CDR3, the full variable domain is DTGVSQNPRHKITKRGQNVTFRCDPISEHNRLYWYRQTLGQGPEFLTYFQNEAQLEKSRLLSDRFSAERPKGSFSTLEIQRTEQGDSAMYLCASSTARGGATDTQYFGPGTRLTVL.

This clone was detected a few times. The V and J genes are TRBV19 and TRBJ1-1; D perhaps matches TRBD1 (5 bases). The ends were cut back, 8 bases at V and 5 bases at J, with 12 bases in the middle. The CDR3 extends over 12 amino acids. Germline lookup yields CDR1 LNHDA and CDR2 SQIVND (reference sequence). This CDR3 reads CASGWGATEAFF. The CDR3 region has the DNA TGTGCCAGTGGGTGGGGCGCGACTGAAGCTTTCTTT. Full variable domain (remainder filled in from reference TRBV19 and TRBJ1-1): DGGITQSPKYLFRKEGQNVTLSCEQNLNHDAMYWYRQDPGQGLRLIYYSQIVNDFQKGDIAEGYSVSREKKESFPLTVTSAQKNPTAFYLCASGWGATEAFFGQGTRLTVV.

This chain connects TRBV5-8 to TRBJ1-1; D gene unclear. V was pared by 3 bases and J by 0 bases, with 12 bases between. The CDR3 totals 15 residues. Germline CDR1 SGHTS, CDR2 YDEGEE. The CDR3 reads CASSSKQILNTEAFF. CDR3 nucleotide sequence: TGTGCCAGCAGCTCTAAACAGATCCTGAACACTGAAGCTTTCTTT.

CDR3 sequence reads: CASSPHQGGSGANVLTF. For the CDR3, the DNA is TGTGCCAGCAGCCCTCATCAAGGGGGCTCTGGGGCCAACGTCCTGACTTTC. The chain employs TRBV13 and TRBJ2-6; possible D gene TRBD1, 6 bases. CDR3 size: 17 residues. The germline CDR1 and CDR2 sequences are PRHDT and FYEKMQ (reference sequence). Deletions cut 5 bases from V and 0 bases from J, with 14 bases between.

This chain joins TRBV11-2 and TRBJ2-7; D is unclear. V lost 3 bases to trimming and J lost 6 bases, with 12 bases between them. Germline loops: CDR1 SGHAT, CDR2 FQNNGV. The CDR3 runs to 13 residues. The DNA of the CDR3 is TGTGCCAGCAGCTTCTCACAGTCTACCGAGCAGTACTTC. It translates to CASSFSQSTEQYF.

The rearrangement uses TRBV5-1 and TRBJ1-3; D call uncertain. Deletions cut 0 bases from V and 3 bases from J, with 7 bases between. The CDR3 has 14 amino acids. CDR1 and CDR2 (germline): SGHRS, YFSETQ. CDR3 nucleotide sequence: TGCGCCAGCAGCTTGGTGGGTATTGGAAACACCATATATTTT. It yields the protein CASSLVGIGNTIYF.

In nucleotides, the CDR3 is TGTGCCAGCAGCCAACGGGGAGGCGAGCAGTACTTC. Residues: CASSQRGGEQYF. The rearrangement uses TRBV7-9 and TRBJ2-7; maybe TRBD2 (6 bases). CDR1 is SEHNR and CDR2 is FQNEAQ in the germline V gene (reference sequence). The V end lost 5 bases, the J end lost 6 bases, and 11 bases lay between the germline ends. This CDR3 region has 12 residues.

CDR3 region: CASRQGNTEAFF. The DNA for the CDR3 is TGTGCCAGCCGACAGGGGAACACTGAAGCTTTCTTT. The chain employs TRBV5-3 and TRBJ1-1; 7 positions match TRBD1. TRBV5-3 counts as an open reading frame of uncertain function. The length of the CDR3 is 12 residues. The ends lost 8 bases at V and 1 base at J; junction bases unmatched: 2.

This rearrangement joins TRBV2 to TRBJ1-1, with unresolved D. From germline, CDR1 is SNHLY and CDR2 FYNNEI. This CDR3 has 12 residues. V was pared by 9 bases and J by 0 bases, with 8 bases between. CDR3 DNA sequence: TGTGCCAGACAGCGTATGAACACTGAAGCTTTCTTT. It specifies CARQRMNTEAFF.

The V and J genes are TRBV7-9 and TRBJ1-1; D gene uncertain. Germline loops: CDR1 SEHNR, CDR2 FQNEAQ (reference sequence). CDR3 size: 14 residues. Trimming took off 3 bases at V and 1 base at J, with 9 bases between the two ends. In DNA, the CDR3 is TGTGCCAGCAGCTTTGGCGGAGCGAACACTGAAGCTTTCTTT. It yields the protein CASSFGGANTEAFF.

This clone was seen just once. The gene calls are TRBV18 and TRBJ1-1; 8 bases line up with TRBD1. CDR1 and CDR2 from the germline V gene are KGHSH and LQKENI. The J segment lost 5 bases and the V segment lost 6 bases, leaving 14 bases of the junction unmatched. The CDR3 contains 16 residues. The CDR3 reads CASSPGQGAGRTEAFF. The CDR3 coding sequence is TGTGCCAGCTCTCCGGGGCAGGGGGCAGGGAGAACTGAAGCTTTCTTT.

This clone was observed a single time. The gene calls are TRBV11-2 and TRBJ2-1; 8 nucleotides agree with TRBD2. This CDR3 has 17 residues. The V and J ends lost 4 bases and 12 bases, in that order; junction bases with no gene match: 20. From germline, CDR1 is SGHAT and CDR2 FQNNGV. The CDR3 protein is CASSSRGAGAAGLGQFF. DNA of the CDR3: TGTGCCAGCAGCTCCCGAGGAGCGGGGGCCGCGGGTTTGGGGCAGTTCTTC. Full variable domain (remainder filled in from reference TRBV11-2 and TRBJ2-1): EAGVAQSPRYKIIEKRQSVAFWCNPISGHATLYWYQQILGQGPKLLIQFQNNGVVDDSQLPKDRFSAERLKGVDSTLKIQPAKLEDSAVYLCASSSRGAGAAGLGQFFGPGTRLTVL.

CDR3 bases: TGTGCCGCCTCGGGAGACACAGGGACTGGGGCCAACGTCCTGACTTTC. As protein: CAASGDTGTGANVLTF. The chain employs TRBV2 and TRBJ2-6; D tentatively fits TRBD1 or TRBD2 (6 bases each). Germline values: CDR1 SNHLY, CDR2 FYNNEI. V was pared by 11 bases and J by 2 bases, with 19 bases between. The CDR3 extends over 16 amino acids.

V usage is TRBV18 and J usage is TRBJ1-3, with D uncertain. Germline loops: CDR1 KGHSH, CDR2 LQKENI. V lost 3 bases and J 0 bases, leaving 12 bases between the germline ends. The CDR3 totals 16 residues. The CDR3 sequence: CASSPGFRTSGNTIYF. CDR3 sequence (DNA): TGTGCCAGCTCACCGGGGTTTAGAACCTCTGGAAACACCATATATTTT.